The clone carrying this TCR beta chain has a single count. These data originate in a study of cytomegalovirus exposure and HLA in healthy donors. Whereas donors were nominally healthy upon sampling, unrecorded immune exposures were probable. The PCR used 60 Vbeta and 13 Jbeta primers. The assay was immunoSEQ multiplex PCR, and TCRdb's table has in-frame clones only and misses some. The profile shows about 170,000 clones, roughly three quarters of them singletons. CDR1 and CDR2 from the germline V gene are SGDLS and YYNGEE. The CDR3 is 16 residues long. J lost 0 bases, V lost 1 base, and 3 bases had no gene match.

The receptor was derived from a woman in her forties or fifties in good health and CMV-seronegative. Sequencing used PBMCs. This chain links TRBV9 with TRBJ1-3; 8 bases match TRBD1. CDR3 amino acids: CASSVTGGSSGNTIYF. CDR3 coding DNA: TGTGCCAGCAGCGTAACAGGGGGGAGCTCTGGAAACACCATATATTTT.